Following are 19 T cell receptor beta chains from one sample sequenced in a study of CDR3 diversity in severe acne. TCRdb re-called the PCR reads through MiXCR, storing one row per CDR3 protein. Seen here are around 94,000 distinct CDR3 sequences, roughly half observed once, and the top ten hold around 12%. Sample: blood. Every receptor here comes from a male donor with acne.

The sample holds many counts of this clonotype. This rearrangement joins TRBV4-3 to TRBJ2-1, with 7 bases matching TRBD2. CDR3 length equals 15 residues. Trimming cost V 3 bases and J 7 bases; bases outside gene matches: 9. Germline-derived CDR1 and CDR2 are LGHNA and YSLEER. The CDR3 here is CASSQMGPGGNEQFF. The CDR3, as DNA: TGCGCCAGCAGCCAGATGGGACCGGGGGGAAATGAGCAGTTCTTC.

Regarding this clonotype: A read error may be the cause here, since a much bigger clone is one base away. The CDR3 ends on some other residue instead of the conserved phenylalanine or tryptophan, so this is likely a read error. V gene TRBV20-1 combines with J gene TRBJ1-1; no definite D call. The CDR3 runs 14 residues. V gave up 6 bases and J gave up 1 base, with 15 bases separating them. CDR1 DFQATT and CDR2 SNEGSKA come from the germline V gene (reference sequence). This CDR3 is CSATGPTTNTEAFL. CDR3 nucleotide sequence: TGCAGTGCCACCGGGCCCACTACGAACACTGAAGCTTTCCTT.

As concerns this clonotype: This could be a read error, since a much larger clone is one nucleotide away. The gene calls are TRBV7-9 and TRBJ2-7; 8 nucleotides match TRBD2. The trim removed 3 bases at V and 2 bases at J, leaving 12 bases unmatched. The CDR3 extends over 17 amino acids. Germline CDR1 SEHNR, CDR2 FQNEAQ (reference sequence). CDR3 protein: CASSFPLIPGGPYEQYF. The CDR3 coding sequence is TGTGCCAGCAGCTTTCCCTTAATACCGGGGGGGCCCTACGAGCAGTACTTC.

Comment on this clonotype: The junction and the germline gene differ at one end; a read error may be behind it. The V call is TRBV11-2, the J call TRBJ1-6; 7 bases are shared with TRBD1. The CDR3 extends over 17 amino acids. Germline V gene lookup returns CDR1 SGHAT and CDR2 FQNNGV. The CDR3 DNA sequence: TGTGCCAGCAGCATACAGGGGTTCAGCTCCTATAATTCACCCCTCTACTTT. It encodes CASSIQGFSSYNSPLYF.

The chain carries TRBV12-1 and TRBJ2-1. TRBV12-1 is deemed a pseudogene. The CDR3 covers 10 residues. This CDR3 reads CASSFDEQFF. In nucleotides, the CDR3 is TGTGCCAGCAGCTTCGATGAGCAGTTCTTC.

In the case of this clonotype: At one end the junction does not follow the germline gene, possibly because of a read error. V is TRBV5-1 and J is TRBJ1-3; 7 bases are shared with TRBD1. Germline CDR1 SGHRS, CDR2 YFSETQ. This CDR3 is built from 15 residues. The CDR3 loop reads CASNSSTGNGTTIYF. Here the CDR3 DNA reads TGCGCCAGCAACTCTTCGACAGGGAACGGAACCACCATATATTTT.

This rearrangement joins TRBV20-1 to TRBJ2-2; 14 bases line up with TRBD2. Trimming cost V 3 bases and J 6 bases; bases outside gene matches: 0. The germline V gene encodes CDR1 DFQATT and CDR2 SNEGSKA (reference sequence). The CDR3 contains 14 residues. DNA for the CDR3: TGCAGTGCTAGGGGACTAGCGGGAGCCGGGGAGCTGTTTTTT. Residues: CSARGLAGAGELFF.

As concerns this clonotype: Relative to the germline gene, one junction end is altered; a read error may explain this. The chain joins TRBV10-3 to TRBJ1-5; 9 bases fit TRBD1. The CDR3 runs to 19 residues. CDR1 ENHRY and CDR2 SYGVKD come from the germline V gene. CDR3 residues: CASSPNRGSTGTGNQPQHF. For the CDR3, the DNA is TGTGCCAGCAGTCCAAACAGGGGGTCGACCGGGACAGGGAATCAGCCCCAGCATTTT.

This clonotype was observed a handful of times. The rearrangement links TRBV6-1 to TRBJ2-3, with D tentatively TRBD2 (6 bases). CDR3 length equals 17 residues. Per germline, CDR1 MNHNS and CDR2 SASEGT. V lost 6 bases, J lost 6 bases, and 25 bases lay in between. The CDR3 bases are TGTGCCAGCAGCTGGGGGGTTATGCTTGGAGGAATCGATACGCAGTATTTT. Its protein is CASSWGVMLGGIDTQYF.

This clonotype occurred many times. The CDR3 here is CASSGLTGTGQETQYF. CDR3 nucleotides: TGTGCCAGTAGTGGATTAACCGGGACAGGCCAAGAGACCCAGTACTTC. This chain connects TRBV19 to TRBJ2-5, with TRBD1 matching 8 bases. The CDR3 covers 16 residues. The V and J ends lost 5 bases and 1 base, in that order; junction bases with no gene match: 9. CDR1 LNHDA and CDR2 SQIVND come from the germline V gene (reference sequence).

This clonotype was observed once. A much larger clone differs by one base, so this may be a read error. V is TRBV5-5 and J is TRBJ2-2; D ambiguous. With 4 bases removed from V and 1 base from J, the gap between germline ends came to 11 bases. In germline, CDR1 is SGHKS, CDR2 YYEKEE (reference sequence). CDR3 length equals 15 residues. Here the CDR3 DNA reads TGTGCCAGCAGCCCCAGTTCTAAGAACACCGGGGAGCTGTTTTTT. Residues: CASSPSSKNTGELFF. The full variable domain, rest sourced from reference TRBV5-5 and TRBJ2-2, is DAGVTQSPTHLIKTRGQQVTLRCSPISGHKSVSWYQQVLGQGPQFIFQYYEKEERGRGNFPDRFSARQFPNYSSELNVNALLLGDSALYLCASSPSSKNTGELFFGEGSRLTVL.

The rearrangement links TRBV25-1 to TRBJ1-1; 10 bases fit TRBD1. The trim removed 6 bases at V and 4 bases at J, leaving 8 bases unmatched. This CDR3 is 15 amino acids long. Germline V lookup: CDR1 MGHDK, CDR2 SYGVNS. The DNA for the CDR3 is TGTGCCAGCAGCCAACGACAGGGGGCGCCCACTGAAGCTTTCTTT. Translated: CASSQRQGAPTEAFF. The full variable domain, rest sourced from reference TRBV25-1 and TRBJ1-1, is EADIYQTPRYLVIGTGKKITLECSQTMGHDKMYWYQQDPGMELHLIHYSYGVNSTEKGDLSSESTVSRIRTEHFPLTLESARPSHTSQYLCASSQRQGAPTEAFFGQGTRLTVV.

The chain has TRBV6-6 and TRBJ1-1; TRBD1 might be the D (6 bases). V gave up 0 bases and J gave up 3 bases, with 11 bases separating them. CDR3 length: 15 amino acids. Germline CDR1 reads MNHNY; CDR2 reads SVGAGI (reference sequence). In nucleotides, the CDR3 is TGTGCCAGCAGTTACTCCCTAGGGGGGCACACTGAAGCTTTCTTT. It is translated as CASSYSLGGHTEAFF.

The V and J genes are TRBV6-1 and TRBJ2-7; D call uncertain. The CDR3 sequence is 15 residues long. V lost 8 bases to trimming and J lost 5 bases, with 22 bases between them. From germline, CDR1 is MNHNS and CDR2 SASEGT. CDR3 nucleotide sequence: TGTGCCAGCGGAACCTCCGACCTCAACCCCCACGAGCAGTACGTC. Translation: CASGTSDLNPHEQYV.

This clonotype was found many times. For the CDR3, the DNA is TGTGCCAGCAGTTACCCAACAGGGAACGAGCAGTACTTC. Amino acids: CASSYPTGNEQYF. The chain couples TRBV28 to TRBJ2-7; tentatively, D is TRBD1 (6 bases). The CDR3 is 13 amino acids. The V and J ends lost 4 bases and 5 bases respectively, with 12 bases between them. The germline V gene has CDR1 MDHEN and CDR2 SYDVKM.

Only one count was recorded for this clonotype. It may be a read error: a sequence one base away is much more abundant. The gene calls are TRBV2 and TRBJ2-1; D uncertain. The germline V gene encodes CDR1 SNHLY and CDR2 FYNNEI. This CDR3 contains 14 residues. V was trimmed by 6 bases and J by 8 bases, leaving 17 bases between them. Here the CDR3 DNA reads TGTGCCAGCAGCCCTCGGAAGGGTTCGTATGAGCAGTTCTTC. Translating gives CASSPRKGSYEQFF.

This chain links TRBV20-1 with TRBJ2-1; 10 bases line up with TRBD2. Trimming at V came to 2 bases and at J to 8 bases, leaving 12 bases not matched to a gene. The CDR3 is 16 amino acids. CDR1 is DFQATT, CDR2 SNEGSKA, per germline (reference sequence). The CDR3 sequence: CSARKHPSGSGDEQFF. In DNA, the CDR3 is TGCAGTGCTAGAAAGCACCCTAGCGGGAGTGGGGATGAGCAGTTCTTC.

The rearrangement uses TRBV7-9 and TRBJ1-1; 7 positions match TRBD1. The V gene end was trimmed by 1 base and the J gene end by 5 bases; junction bases not matched to a gene: 10. This CDR3 has 16 amino acids. Germline values: CDR1 SEHNR, CDR2 FQNEAQ (reference sequence). The CDR3 DNA sequence: TGTGCCAGCAGCTTAGGCTGGTTACAGGGGAGGACTGAAGCTTTCTTT. It yields the protein CASSLGWLQGRTEAFF.

This chain joins TRBV29-1 and TRBJ2-7; weak D call: TRBD2 (6 bases). The V gene's germline CDR1 is SQVTM and CDR2 ANQGSEA. There are 13 residues in the CDR3. The germline V and J ends were trimmed by 6 bases and 6 bases, with 18 bases remaining between them. CDR3 sequence (DNA): TGCAGCGTCGAATCTGGCGGGAAAGGCGAGCAGTACTTC. This translates into CSVESGGKGEQYF.